The present TCR beta chain was sequenced within a study of shared clonotypes between healthy human individuals. Study conclusions and caveats: A generally larger estimated richness was seen in naive subsets than in memory subsets.

Assay: immunoSEQ multiplex PCR; the TCRdb copy retains only in-frame clones and omits some. The sample contains approximately 530,000 clones, about 96% of which appear only once. V lost 4 bases and J lost 7, with 20 bases in between. The CDR3 contains 15 residues. Germline CDR1 SGHRS, CDR2 YFSETQ. On this clone: The antigen is undetermined.

Sequencing was carried out using naive CD4+ T cells sorted from blood. Subset meaning: CD45RA+ positively selected. This rearrangement joins TRBV5-1 to TRBJ1-1; possible D gene TRBD1, 5 bases. The receptor was derived from a woman aged 25 to 39 in good health. CDR3 sequence reads: CASSPQQEGLGEAFF. The CDR3 bases are TGCGCCAGCAGCCCCCAACAGGAAGGACTAGGTGAAGCTTTCTTT. Drawing the rest from reference TRBV5-1 and TRBJ1-1, the complete variable domain is KAGVTQTPRYLIKTRGQQVTLSCSPISGHRSVSWYQQTPGQGLQFLFEYFSETQRNKGNFPGRFSGRQFSNSRSEMNVSTLELGDSALYLCASSPQQEGLGEAFFGQGTRLTVV.